A single sample gave rise to the 26 T cell receptor beta chains below, sequenced in a study of radiation and T cells in renal cell carcinoma. Time point: baseline pretreatment blood. Treatment: 15 Gy SBRT to primary tumor, nephrectomy 4 weeks later. Only in-frame clones appear in the TCRdb table, and some are missing; sequencing was by immunoSEQ multiplex PCR. The profile shows some 120,000 clones, about four fifths of them singletons. The source material was blood, sampled from a patient whose treatment included radiotherapy and nephrectomy. Receptor source: a woman in her sixties with renal cell carcinoma.

The V gene is TRBV30, the J gene TRBJ2-2; a possible D gene is TRBD1 (6 bases). The V end lost 5 bases, the J end lost 2 bases, and 12 bases lay between the germline ends. CDR3 length equals 14 residues. Per the germline V gene, CDR1 is GTSNPN and CDR2 is SVGIG (reference sequence). The CDR3 DNA follows: TGTGCCTGGGGTCGACAGGCAAACACCGGGGAGCTGTTTTTT. Residues: CAWGRQANTGELFF.

This clone has just a few counts. The chain has TRBV29-1 and TRBJ2-1, with D tentatively TRBD2 (6 bases). Per germline, CDR1 SQVTM and CDR2 ANQGSEA. CDR3 size: 14 residues. V dropped 3 bases and J dropped 9 bases, with 18 bases sitting between them. DNA for the CDR3: TGCAGCGTTGATCGCTCAGGGACTCTGGGTGAGCAGTTCTTC. Amino acids: CSVDRSGTLGEQFF.

This clone was seen a single time. This rearrangement joins TRBV5-1 to TRBJ2-5, with 7 bases identical to TRBD2. The CDR3 covers 14 residues. Germline V gene sequence: CDR1 SGHRS, CDR2 YFSETQ. V trimming: 3 bases; J trimming: 0 bases; junction bases outside the gene matches: 2. This CDR3 is CASSYRGDQETQYF. In DNA form, the CDR3 reads TGCGCCAGCAGCTATCGGGGGGACCAAGAGACCCAGTACTTC.

The chain recombines TRBV18 with TRBJ2-3, with D possibly TRBD2 on 6 matching bases. V lost 6 bases and J lost 1, with 23 bases in between. Germline V gives CDR1 KGHSH, CDR2 LQKENI. The CDR3 is made up of 18 amino acids. The CDR3 protein is CASSPLGAGRGGTDTQYF. The DNA of the CDR3 is TGTGCCAGCTCCCCCCTAGGCGCAGGGCGGGGAGGCACAGATACGCAGTATTTT.

J is TRBJ2-1 and V is TRBV6-4; maybe TRBD1 (7 bases). Germline V gene sequence: CDR1 MRHNA, CDR2 SNTAGT. The V end was cut by 1 base, the J end by 7 bases, with 17 bases between. CDR3 length equals 16 residues. The CDR3 nucleotides read TGTGCCAGCAGTGACTGGCGGCAGGGGGGAAAGAATGAGCAGTTCTTC. It yields the protein CASSDWRQGGKNEQFF.

V gene TRBV21-1 combines with J gene TRBJ1-5; TRBD1 reflects the table's D call only, with no check against the DNA. TRBV21-1 is termed a pseudogene. This CDR3 region has 17 residues. The CDR3 spells CASTDRPERFCNQPQHF. CDR3 bases: TGTGCCAGCACCGACAGGCCGGAAAGGTTTTGCAATCAGCCCCAGCATTTT.

The chain employs TRBV11-2 and TRBJ2-7; 11 bases line up with TRBD2. CDR3 length: 16 residues. Germline V CDR1 and CDR2: SGHAT, FQNNGV. Losses at the gene ends were 5 bases for V and 0 bases for J; bases not matched to a gene: 6. CDR3 nucleotides: TGTGCCAGCAGCCCGGGACTAGCGGCACTCTCCTACGAGCAGTACTTC. Translated, it gives CASSPGLAALSYEQYF.

The chain couples TRBV7-2 to TRBJ2-1; D is perhaps TRBD2 (5 bases). Per germline, CDR1 SGHTA and CDR2 FQGNSA. The CDR3 runs to 16 residues. Trimming left V 1 base short and J 4 bases short, with 14 bases between. For the CDR3, the DNA is TGTGCCAGCAGCTTAGACCGGGGAGCCATGTACAATGAGCAGTTCTTC. Encoded protein: CASSLDRGAMYNEQFF.

This clone was seen only once. This sequence joins TRBV20-1 and TRBJ2-7; no reliable D call. Germline V lookup: CDR1 DFQATT, CDR2 SNEGSKA (reference sequence). Trimming took off 6 bases at V and 2 bases at J, with 8 bases between the two ends. This CDR3 contains 11 residues. CDR3 in DNA: TGCAGTGCGTACGGAACCTACGAGCAGTACTTC. This encodes CSAYGTYEQYF.

This rearrangement joins TRBV5-4 to TRBJ1-2; a weak D match, TRBD1 (5 bases). Germline V lookup: CDR1 SGHNT, CDR2 YYREEE (reference sequence). The V and J ends lost 6 bases and 7 bases respectively, with 19 bases between them. The CDR3 spans 14 residues. CDR3 protein: CASTSAGYKGGYTF. The CDR3, as DNA: TGTGCCAGCACCTCCGCAGGGTATAAAGGTGGCTACACCTTC.

Points on this clone: Other nucleotide sequences in the sample specify the same CDR3. The chain carries TRBV7-9 and TRBJ2-7; 8 bases agree with TRBD1. The CDR3 spans 16 residues. Germline V gene sequence: CDR1 SEHNR, CDR2 FQNEAQ (reference sequence). Losses at the gene ends were 5 bases for V and 0 bases for J; bases not matched to a gene: 9. This CDR3 reads CASSPRQGRNSYEQYF. DNA of the CDR3: TGTGCCAGCAGCCCAAGACAGGGGCGGAACTCCTACGAGCAGTACTTC.

This clone has only one observation. The CDR3 loop is CSMRASGGADTQYF. Here the CDR3 DNA reads TGCAGCATGAGGGCTAGCGGGGGGGCAGATACGCAGTATTTT. The chain uses TRBV29-1 and TRBJ2-3, with 12 nucleotides matching TRBD2. The CDR3 has 14 residues. Looked up from germline, CDR1 is SQVTM and CDR2 is ANQGSEA. The trim removed 8 bases at V and 4 bases at J, leaving 7 bases unmatched.

The genes are TRBV7-3 and TRBJ2-3, with TRBD2 matching 8 bases. CDR1 is SGHTA, CDR2 FQGTGA, per germline. This CDR3 has 19 amino acids. V gave up 1 base and J gave up 0 bases; unmatched junction bases: 12. CDR3 region: CASSLNSGGGLTSTDTQYF. The CDR3, as DNA: TGTGCCAGCAGCTTAAACTCGGGAGGGGGATTAACTAGCACAGATACGCAGTATTTT. The whole variable domain, remainder taken from reference TRBV7-3 and TRBJ2-3, is GAGVSQTPSNKVTEKGKYVELRCDPISGHTALYWYRQSLGQGPEFLIYFQGTGAADDSGLPNDRFFAVRPEGSVSTLKIQRTERGDSAVYLCASSLNSGGGLTSTDTQYFGPGTRLTVL.

The J gene is TRBJ1-6, the V gene TRBV29-1; TRBD1 aligns across 7 bases. V gave up 7 bases and J gave up 3 bases; unmatched junction bases: 6. The CDR3 is 14 amino acids. In germline, CDR1 is SQVTM, CDR2 ANQGSEA. CDR3 residues: CSARTGNYNSPLHF. The DNA of the CDR3 is TGCAGCGCCCGGACAGGAAACTATAATTCACCCCTCCACTTT.

The chain couples TRBV5-8 to TRBJ1-5, with no clear D. The CDR3 loop spans 12 amino acids. Trimming removed 0 bases at V and 7 bases at J, with 5 bases between. From germline, CDR1 is SGHTS and CDR2 YDEGEE. DNA for the CDR3: TGTGCCAGCAGCTTGGTAGACCAGCCCCAGCATTTT. Amino acid sequence: CASSLVDQPQHF.

V usage is TRBV7-9 and J usage is TRBJ2-3, with 11 nucleotides matching TRBD1. From germline, CDR1 is SEHNR and CDR2 FQNEAQ (reference sequence). Trimming at V came to 1 base and at J to 3 bases, leaving 9 bases not matched to a gene. CDR3 length: 18 amino acids. In DNA, the CDR3 is TGTGCCAGCAGCTTAGGCGGACAGGGGGCAGTAAGAACAGATACGCAGTATTTT. Encoded protein: CASSLGGQGAVRTDTQYF.

The chain uses TRBV27 and TRBJ2-7, with TRBD1 matching 9 bases. Trimming removed 3 bases from V and 4 bases from J; junction bases left unmatched: 4. In germline, CDR1 is MNHEY, CDR2 SMNVEV (reference sequence). The CDR3 covers 14 residues. CDR3 amino acids: CASSFTGGSYEQYF. Written as DNA, the CDR3 is TGTGCCAGCAGTTTCACAGGGGGCTCGTACGAGCAGTACTTC.

The CDR3 DNA reads as TGTGCCAGTAGTCTCCAGGGGCTGAGTGGCTACACCTTC. Translating it yields CASSLQGLSGYTF. The V and J genes are TRBV19 and TRBJ1-2; TRBD1 is a possible D gene (6 bases). V was pared by 5 bases and J by 7 bases, with 14 bases between. The germline gives CDR1 LNHDA, CDR2 SQIVND (reference sequence). CDR3 length: 13 residues.

The chain carries TRBV5-6 and TRBJ2-7, with TRBD2 matching 11 bases. CDR3 length: 15 residues. The V gene's germline CDR1 is SGHDT and CDR2 YYEEEE. V shed 2 bases, J shed 5 bases, and the junction held 6 bases outside the gene matches. The CDR3 DNA reads as TGTGCCAGCAGCTTTAGTCTAGCGGGAGGCGACGAGCAGTACTTC. It is translated as CASSFSLAGGDEQYF.

V gene TRBV5-5 combines with J gene TRBJ1-5, with unresolved D. Trimming removed 0 bases at V and 6 bases at J, with 10 bases between. The CDR3 runs to 14 residues. Germline CDR1 is SGHKS and CDR2 is YYEKEE (reference sequence). CDR3 amino acids: CASSLDGPSQPQHF. The CDR3 DNA reads TGTGCCAGCAGCTTGGACGGTCCATCTCAGCCCCAGCATTTT.

The chain employs TRBV2 and TRBJ2-3; D gene unclear. This CDR3 is 16 amino acids long. Trimming took off 2 bases at V and 0 bases at J, with 12 bases between the two ends. CDR1 SNHLY and CDR2 FYNNEI come from the germline V gene. CDR3 amino acids: CASSEFKVPSTDTQYF. CDR3 DNA sequence: TGTGCCAGCAGTGAATTTAAAGTCCCTAGCACAGATACGCAGTATTTT.

This chain joins TRBV15 and TRBJ1-1; no definite D call. V was clipped by 3 bases and J by 1 base, with 6 bases between them. The CDR3 extends over 13 amino acids. Germline V gene sequence: CDR1 LNHNV, CDR2 YYDKDF (reference sequence). The CDR3 reads CATSSAPNTEAFF. DNA for the CDR3: TGTGCCACCAGCAGCGCCCCGAACACTGAAGCTTTCTTT.

The V gene is TRBV4-1, the J gene TRBJ2-2, with 10 bases matching TRBD1. This CDR3 contains 15 residues. Trimming at V came to 4 bases and at J to 3 bases, leaving 2 bases not matched to a gene. Germline V gene sequence: CDR1 MGHRA, CDR2 YSYEKL. This chain's CDR3 is CASSPGTGDTGELFF. In DNA form, the CDR3 reads TGCGCCAGCAGCCCCGGGACAGGGGACACCGGGGAGCTGTTTTTT.

This clone was counted between two and nine times. The chain carries TRBV28 and TRBJ2-3; D tentatively fits TRBD1 or TRBD2 (6 bases each). Trimming removed 6 bases from V and 0 bases from J, with 10 bases in between. There are 14 residues in the CDR3. Germline assignment: CDR1 MDHEN and CDR2 SYDVKM. The CDR3 nucleotides read TGTGCCAGCAGGGGGGGACATAGCACAGATACGCAGTATTTT. Translated: CASRGGHSTDTQYF.

The CDR3 region is CASSIRQAPNEKLFF. CDR3 sequence (DNA): TGTGCCAGTAGTATACGACAAGCGCCAAATGAAAAACTGTTTTTT. This chain connects TRBV19 to TRBJ1-4; D uncertain. V was shortened by 2 bases and J by 5 bases, with 12 bases between the two germline ends. Germline V gene data show CDR1 as LNHDA and CDR2 as SQIVND (reference sequence). The CDR3 has 15 residues.

The chain recombines TRBV9 with TRBJ2-6; D is possibly TRBD1 (5 bases). Germline lookup yields CDR1 SGDLS and CDR2 YYNGEE. The CDR3 extends over 14 amino acids. Trimming pared 4 bases from V and 5 bases from J, leaving 10 bases between. CDR3: CASSLQGWANVLTF. The CDR3 bases are TGTGCCAGCAGCTTGCAGGGCTGGGCCAACGTCCTGACTTTC.